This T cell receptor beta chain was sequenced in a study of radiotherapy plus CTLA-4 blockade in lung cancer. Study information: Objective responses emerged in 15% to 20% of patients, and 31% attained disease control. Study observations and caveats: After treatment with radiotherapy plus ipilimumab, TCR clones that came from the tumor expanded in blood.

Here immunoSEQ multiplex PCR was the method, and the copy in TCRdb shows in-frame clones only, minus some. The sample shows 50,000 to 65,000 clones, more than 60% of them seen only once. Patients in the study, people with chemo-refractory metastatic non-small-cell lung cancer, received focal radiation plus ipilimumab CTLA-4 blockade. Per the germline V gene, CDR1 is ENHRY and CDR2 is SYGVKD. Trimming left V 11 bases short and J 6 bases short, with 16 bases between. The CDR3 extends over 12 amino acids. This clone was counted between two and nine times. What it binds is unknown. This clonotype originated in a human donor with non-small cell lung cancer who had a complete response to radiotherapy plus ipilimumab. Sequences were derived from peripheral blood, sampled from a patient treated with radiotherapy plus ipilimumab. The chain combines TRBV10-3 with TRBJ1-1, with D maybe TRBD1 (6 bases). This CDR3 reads CASGGGRAEAFF. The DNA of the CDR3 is TGTGCCTCGGGAGGGGGAAGGGCTGAAGCTTTCTTT.